Listed below are T cell receptor beta chains from one sample, sequenced in a study of CD8 T cells in ankylosing spondylitis. TCRdb processed the 5' RACE reads anew with MiXCR; each CDR3 protein has one entry. The profile shows roughly 490,000 distinct CDR3 sequences, about 5.7% of them singletons. Sample: blood, either unsorted or a sorted T cell fraction (not recorded which). These receptors came from a male donor with ankylosing spondylitis. CDR3s include the opening cysteine and the closing phenylalanine or tryptophan.

>17|TRBV6-5|TRBJ1-1
CASSYSGFGRIDTEAFF
>15|TRBV7-9|TRBJ2-7
CASRHDRGSSYEQYF
>14|TRBV2|TRBJ2-1
CASRRGISYNEQFF
>14|TRBV7-9|TRBJ2-7
CASSSVTSSYEQYF
>14|TRBV25-1|TRBJ1-1
CASSGAGRNTEAFF
>15|TRBV28|TRBJ2-5
CASSPIRAASETQYF
>13|TRBV18|TRBJ2-7
CASSPQETYEQYF
>13|TRBV6-5|TRBJ1-2
CASTDLGGYGYTF
>13|TRBV4-3|TRBJ1-2
CASSQDLGGGYTF
>17|TRBV9|TRBJ1-3
CASSPTQGNRWGNTIYF
>12|TRBV20-1|TRBJ2-3
CSARPSVDTQYF
>14|TRBV20-1|TRBJ2-3
CSARLSGRADTQYF
>14|TRBV2|TRBJ2-1
CASIPSRGRNEQFF
>16|TRBV20-1|TRBJ2-2
CSAHPAGGRLTGELFF
>16|TRBV7-9|TRBJ1-2
CASSHRDPIDGYGYTF
>15|TRBV20-1|TRBJ2-5
CSARVVSGPGETQYF
>16|TRBV7-2|TRBJ2-7
CASSLGGGDLSYEQYF
>14|TRBV7-9|TRBJ2-1
CASSLGLVQNEQFF
>13|TRBV20-1|TRBJ2-7
CSAKRQGTYEQYF
>13|TRBV20-1|TRBJ1-1
CSASKPTSSIAFF
>15|TRBV7-2|TRBJ1-1
CASSFDWGANTEAFF
>14|TRBV29-1|TRBJ2-1
CSVDVSGSRNEQFF
>14|TRBV20-1|TRBJ1-3
CSARATGVGNTIYF
>16|TRBV4-3|TRBJ2-1
CASSQELTSGMSEQFF
>17|TRBV2|TRBJ2-1
CASSPLGLAGAQNEQFF
>16|TRBV4-3|TRBJ1-3
CASSQARRGRGNTIYF
>14|TRBV4-1|TRBJ2-1
CASSVTGTARASVF
>14|TRBV5-1|TRBJ2-1
CASSGPPLNNEQFF
>15|TRBV12-3/TRBV12-4|TRBJ2-1
CASSLGLSSYNEQFF
>19|TRBV7-3|TRBJ2-3
CASSLRAIERGPSTDTQYF
>16|TRBV11-2|TRBJ2-2
CASSSFGWEDTGELFF
>13|TRBV7-9|TRBJ2-5
CASSFQSGETQYF
>13|TRBV4-2|TRBJ1-4
CASSPLNNEKLFF
>15|TRBV15|TRBJ1-6
CATTAAGSYNSPLHF
>15|TRBV7-2|TRBJ2-2
CASSLRTDLTGELFF
>13|TRBV5-1|TRBJ2-3
CASSDPGLDTQYF
>16|TRBV15|TRBJ2-1
CATSKSGSSSYNEQFF
>15|TRBV7-2|TRBJ2-5
CASSTLAGGWETQYF
>17|TRBV7-2|TRBJ2-6
CASSPHRVPTGANVLTF
>12|TRBV20-1|TRBJ1-3
CSATGGLDTIYF
>15|TRBV7-2|TRBJ1-1
CASSLDGKGYTEAFF
>13|TRBV7-3|TRBJ1-1
CASSPYVNTEAFF
>14|TRBV28|TRBJ2-1
CASISGGASNEQFF